This T cell receptor (beta chain) was identified in a study of a mutant IDH1 vaccine in newly diagnosed glioma. Study details: Males made up 62.5% and females approximately 38% of treated patients, whose mean age was roughly 40 years. Study-wide results and caveats: Vaccination induced immune responses in 85% to 95% of patients. Pseudoprogression looked unconnected to shifts in top peripheral T cell clonotypes.

To note about this clone: The target antigen is unknown.

The repertoire was sequenced with immunoSEQ multiplex PCR; TCRdb's copy has only in-frame clones and lacks some. Found here are about 38,000 clones, about 78% of them singletons; the top ten hold less than 9.5%. The time point was: baseline, week 1 (first vaccination visit). This sample's treatment: pre-vaccination baseline after standard-of-care therapy. Each of the donors came in with new WHO grade 3 or 4 astrocytomas that were IDH1-mutant and ATRX-lost. V shed 0 bases and J shed 9 bases, with 21 bases lying between them. This CDR3 comprises 16 residues. Germline-derived CDR1 and CDR2 are ENHRY and SYGVKD.

Sequencing used PBMCs, obtained from a glioma patient treated with radiotherapy, temozolomide or both. The gene calls are TRBV10-3 and TRBJ2-7; the D gene is possibly TRBD2 (6 bases). This receptor was obtained from a man aged 35 to 55 with glioma. Some clones in this sample may be carry-over from other donors' samples. CDR3 bases: TGTGCCATCAGTGAGTCTATAGGAGGGGTCGGCCCCCCGCAGTACTTC. Its protein product is CAISESIGGVGPPQYF.